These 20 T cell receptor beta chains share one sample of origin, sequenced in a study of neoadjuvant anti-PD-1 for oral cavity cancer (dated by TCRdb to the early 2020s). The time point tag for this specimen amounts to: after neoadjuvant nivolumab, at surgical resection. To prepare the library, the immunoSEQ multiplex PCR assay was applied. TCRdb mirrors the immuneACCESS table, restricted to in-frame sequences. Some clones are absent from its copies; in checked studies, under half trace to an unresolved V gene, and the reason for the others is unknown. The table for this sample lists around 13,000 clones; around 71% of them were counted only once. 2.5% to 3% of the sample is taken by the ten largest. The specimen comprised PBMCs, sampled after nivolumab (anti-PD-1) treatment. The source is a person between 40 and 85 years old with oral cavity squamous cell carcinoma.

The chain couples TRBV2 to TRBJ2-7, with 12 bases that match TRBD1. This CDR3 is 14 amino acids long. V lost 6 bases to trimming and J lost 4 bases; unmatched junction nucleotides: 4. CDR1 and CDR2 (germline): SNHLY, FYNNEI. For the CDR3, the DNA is TGTGCCAGCAGAGCGGGACAGGGGGCGTACGAGCAGTACTTC. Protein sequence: CASRAGQGAYEQYF.

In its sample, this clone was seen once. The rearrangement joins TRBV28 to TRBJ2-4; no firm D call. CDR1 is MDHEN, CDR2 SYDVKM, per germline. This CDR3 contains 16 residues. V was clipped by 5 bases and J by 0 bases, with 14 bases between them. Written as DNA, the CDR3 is TGTGCCAGCAGTGTAGGCCAAGGGCTAGCCAAAAACATTCAGTACTTC. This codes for CASSVGQGLAKNIQYF.

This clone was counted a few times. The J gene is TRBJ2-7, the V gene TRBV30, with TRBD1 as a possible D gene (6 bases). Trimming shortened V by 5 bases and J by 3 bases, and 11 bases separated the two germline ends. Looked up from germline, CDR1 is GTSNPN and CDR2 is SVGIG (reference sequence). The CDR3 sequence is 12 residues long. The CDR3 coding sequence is TGTGCCTGGTCAACAGGGTACTACGAGCAGTACTTC. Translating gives CAWSTGYYEQYF.

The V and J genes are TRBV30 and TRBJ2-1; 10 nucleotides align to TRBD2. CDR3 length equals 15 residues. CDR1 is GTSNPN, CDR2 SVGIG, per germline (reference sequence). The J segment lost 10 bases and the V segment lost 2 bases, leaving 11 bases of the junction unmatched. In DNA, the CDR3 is TGTGCCTGGAGTCGGATAGCGGGAGGTCATGGCGAGCAGTTCTTC. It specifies CAWSRIAGGHGEQFF. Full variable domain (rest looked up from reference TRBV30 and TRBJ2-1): SQTIHQWPATLVQPVGSPLSLECTVEGTSNPNLYWYRQAAGRGLQLLFYSVGIGQISSEVPQNLSASRPQDRQFILSSKKLLLSDSGFYLCAWSRIAGGHGEQFFGPGTRLTVL.

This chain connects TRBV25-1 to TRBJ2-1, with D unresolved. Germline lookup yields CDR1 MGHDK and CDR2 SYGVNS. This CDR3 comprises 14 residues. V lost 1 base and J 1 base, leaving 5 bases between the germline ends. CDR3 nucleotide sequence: TGTGCCAGCAGTGAATTGGGGTCCTACAATGAGCAGTTCTTC. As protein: CASSELGSYNEQFF.

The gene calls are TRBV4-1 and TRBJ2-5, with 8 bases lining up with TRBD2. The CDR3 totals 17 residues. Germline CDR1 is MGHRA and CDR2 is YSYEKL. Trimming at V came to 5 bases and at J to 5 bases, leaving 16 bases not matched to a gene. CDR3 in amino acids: CASSSQFPQRETETQYF. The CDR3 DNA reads TGCGCCAGCAGCTCACAGTTCCCTCAGCGGGAGACGGAGACCCAGTACTTC.

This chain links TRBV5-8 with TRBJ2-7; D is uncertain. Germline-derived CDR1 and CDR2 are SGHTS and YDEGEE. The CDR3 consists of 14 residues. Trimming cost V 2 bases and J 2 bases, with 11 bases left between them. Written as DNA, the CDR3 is TGTGCCAGCAGCTTCGGCCGAGGTACCTACGAGCAGTACTTC. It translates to CASSFGRGTYEQYF.

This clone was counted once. As DNA, the CDR3 is TGTGCCAGCAGTTTATTGCGGGGCCGATACCAAACCAAAGAGACCCAGTACTTC. Protein sequence: CASSLLRGRYQTKETQYF. The rearrangement links TRBV27 to TRBJ2-5; a weak D match, TRBD2 (6 bases). With 1 base removed from V and 3 bases from J, the gap between germline ends came to 21 bases. CDR3 length: 18 residues. The germline CDR1 and CDR2 sequences are MNHEY and SMNVEV (reference sequence).

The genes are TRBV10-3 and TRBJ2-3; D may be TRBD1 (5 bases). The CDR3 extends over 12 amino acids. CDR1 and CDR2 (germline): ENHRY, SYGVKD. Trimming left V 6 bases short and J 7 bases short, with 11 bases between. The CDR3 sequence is CAIRPDSHTQYF. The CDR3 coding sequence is TGTGCCATCAGACCCGACAGCCATACGCAGTATTTT.

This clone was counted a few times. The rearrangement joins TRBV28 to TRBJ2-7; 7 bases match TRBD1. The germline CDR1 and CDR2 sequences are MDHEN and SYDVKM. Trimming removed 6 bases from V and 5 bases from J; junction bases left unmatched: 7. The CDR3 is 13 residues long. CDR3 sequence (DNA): TGTGCCAGCAGACTCTACAGGGGCGACGAGCAGTACTTC. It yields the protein CASRLYRGDEQYF.

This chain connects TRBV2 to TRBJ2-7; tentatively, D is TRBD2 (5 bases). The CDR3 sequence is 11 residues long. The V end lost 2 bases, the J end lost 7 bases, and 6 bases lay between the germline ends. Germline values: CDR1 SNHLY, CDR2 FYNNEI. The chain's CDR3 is CASSESGEQYF. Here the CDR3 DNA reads TGTGCCAGCAGTGAATCGGGAGAGCAGTACTTC.

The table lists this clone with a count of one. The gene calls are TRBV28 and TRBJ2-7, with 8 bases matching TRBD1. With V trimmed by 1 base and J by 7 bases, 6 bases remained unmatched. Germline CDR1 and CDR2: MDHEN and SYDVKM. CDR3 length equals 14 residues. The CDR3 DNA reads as TGTGCCAGCAGTTTATCTCAGGGGGCGCGGGAGCAGTACTTC. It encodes CASSLSQGAREQYF. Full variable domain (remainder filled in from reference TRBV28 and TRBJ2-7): DVKVTQSSRYLVKRTGEKVFLECVQDMDHENMFWYRQDPGLGLRLIYFSYDVKMKEKGDIPEGYSVSREKKERFSLILESASTNQTSMYLCASSLSQGAREQYFGPGTRLTVT.

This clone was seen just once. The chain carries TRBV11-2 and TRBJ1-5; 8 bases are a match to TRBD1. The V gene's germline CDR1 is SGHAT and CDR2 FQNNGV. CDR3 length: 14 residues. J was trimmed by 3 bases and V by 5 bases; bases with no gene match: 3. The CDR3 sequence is CASSRGQANQPQHF. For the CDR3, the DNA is TGTGCCAGCAGCCGGGGACAGGCCAATCAGCCCCAGCATTTT.

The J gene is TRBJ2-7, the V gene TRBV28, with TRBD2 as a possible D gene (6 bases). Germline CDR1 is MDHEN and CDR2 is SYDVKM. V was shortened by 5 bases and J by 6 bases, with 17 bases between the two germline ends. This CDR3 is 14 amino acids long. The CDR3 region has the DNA TGTGCCAGCAGTCGGCCCCCTCTAGCGTTCGAGCAGTACTTC. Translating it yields CASSRPPLAFEQYF.

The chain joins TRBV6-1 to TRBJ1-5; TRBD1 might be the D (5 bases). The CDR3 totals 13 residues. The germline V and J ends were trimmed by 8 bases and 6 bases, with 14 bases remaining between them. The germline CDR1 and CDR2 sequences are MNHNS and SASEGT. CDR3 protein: CASDPGAGQPQHF. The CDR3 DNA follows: TGTGCCAGCGACCCCGGGGCGGGTCAGCCCCAGCATTTT.

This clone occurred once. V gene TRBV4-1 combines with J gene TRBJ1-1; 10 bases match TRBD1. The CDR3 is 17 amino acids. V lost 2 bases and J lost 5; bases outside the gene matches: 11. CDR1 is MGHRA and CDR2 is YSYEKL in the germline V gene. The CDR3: CASSQYWRTGGGTEAFF. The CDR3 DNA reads TGCGCCAGCAGCCAATACTGGAGGACAGGGGGGGGGACTGAAGCTTTCTTT.

The CDR3 sequence is CASRPQEDGYTF. CDR3 in DNA: TGTGCCAGCAGACCCCAGGAAGACGGCTACACCTTC. The chain combines TRBV6-5 with TRBJ1-2; D is undetermined. The germline CDR1 and CDR2 sequences are MNHEY and SVGAGI. Trimming pared 6 bases from V and 8 bases from J, leaving 13 bases between. The CDR3 loop spans 12 amino acids.

The CDR3 reads CASSALQGGLTGELFF. CDR3 nucleotide sequence: TGTGCCAGCAGCGCTTTACAGGGGGGCCTCACCGGGGAGCTGTTTTTT. The gene calls are TRBV5-6 and TRBJ2-2; 8 bases agree with TRBD1. The CDR3 runs 16 residues. Per the germline V gene, CDR1 is SGHDT and CDR2 is YYEEEE. V dropped 4 bases and J dropped 4; count of bases not matched to a gene: 9.

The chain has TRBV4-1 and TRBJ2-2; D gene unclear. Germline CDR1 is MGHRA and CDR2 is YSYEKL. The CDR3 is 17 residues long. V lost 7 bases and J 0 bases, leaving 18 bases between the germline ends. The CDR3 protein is CASTLNSFGSNTGELFF. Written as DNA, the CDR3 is TGCGCCAGCACACTCAACTCATTCGGGTCGAACACCGGGGAGCTGTTTTTT.

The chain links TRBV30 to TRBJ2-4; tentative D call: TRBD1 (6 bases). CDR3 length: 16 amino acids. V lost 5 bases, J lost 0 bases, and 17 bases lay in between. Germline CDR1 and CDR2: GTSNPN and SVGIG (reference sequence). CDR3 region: CAWVPGQGLAKNIQYF. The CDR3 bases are TGTGCCTGGGTCCCAGGGCAGGGGCTAGCCAAAAACATTCAGTACTTC. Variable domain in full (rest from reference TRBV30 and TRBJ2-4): SQTIHQWPATLVQPVGSPLSLECTVEGTSNPNLYWYRQAAGRGLQLLFYSVGIGQISSEVPQNLSASRPQDRQFILSSKKLLLSDSGFYLCAWVPGQGLAKNIQYFGAGTRLSVL.